What follows is one T cell receptor beta chain and its context. The germline V gene encodes CDR1 SNHLY and CDR2 FYNNEI. J lost 0 bases, V lost 2 bases, and 5 bases had no gene match. This CDR3 region has 16 residues. These data originate in a study of blood T cell repertoires in COVID-19. Study-wide background: PBMCs, B-cell-depleted T cells, or T cells provided the cDNA or gDNA that made up the material.

The participants were between about 18 and 100 years old and came from 24 US areas. Libraries were prepared by immunoSEQ multiplex PCR; TCRdb keeps only in-frame clonotypes and omits some of them. Here the sample spans around 200,000 clones, 86% being singletons. The rearrangement joins TRBV2 to TRBJ2-3; 7 positions agree with TRBD1. This receptor was taken from a middle-aged woman with acute COVID-19. Material for sequencing was PBMCs or T cells enriched from blood (not recorded which). DNA of the CDR3: TGTGCCAGCAGTGAATACGGGACAGAAAGCACAGATACGCAGTATTTT. This codes for CASSEYGTESTDTQYF.